The rows below give T cell receptor beta chains drawn from one sample of a study of Graves' ophthalmopathy and Graves' hyperthyroidism. Each CDR3 protein gets one entry after TCRdb re-called the multiplex PCR reads with MiXCR. The data show about 1.1 million distinct CDR3 sequences, roughly 35% seen once. Sequenced: peripheral blood or thyroid tissue (not recorded which). The receptors originated from an adult man with Graves' hyperthyroidism. Each CDR3 is given with its conserved first and last residue. The D gene is left open where the match is weak. Rows give clone size only sometimes, using once, few, many, or a class for an expanded clone.

J,V,D,size,CDR3,DNA
TRBJ1-5,TRBV7-9,NA,many,CASSLEGTTQPQHF,TGTGCCAGCAGCTTAGAGGGCACTACCCAGCCCCAGCATTTT
TRBJ2-5,TRBV10-3,TRBD1,NA,CASSALSGTELTQYF,TGTGCCAGCAGTGCACTGTCCGGGACAGAACTGACCCAGTACTTC
TRBJ2-5,TRBV15,TRBD2,NA,CATSRDLASGGLQETQYF,TGTGCCACCAGCAGAGATCTGGCTAGCGGGGGCCTACAAGAGACCCAGTACTTC
TRBJ2-7,TRBV10-3,NA,many,CASGTGHDSYEQYF,TGTGCCAGCGGGACGGGACACGATTCCTACGAGCAGTACTTC
TRBJ2-2,TRBV25-1,NA,NA,CASSPRKTGELFF,TGTGCCAGCAGCCCCAGGAAGACCGGGGAGCTGTTTTTT
TRBJ2-7,TRBV27,TRBD2,few,CASSYTGLAGSYEQYF,TGTGCCAGCAGTTACACGGGACTAGCGGGGTCCTACGAGCAGTACTTC
TRBJ1-1,TRBV5-6,NA,few,CASRLGAKGHTEAFF,TGTGCCAGCAGATTGGGTGCGAAGGGGCACACTGAAGCTTTCTTT
TRBJ2-7,TRBV10-2,TRBD1,few,CASSQPGQGNEQYF,TGCGCCAGCAGCCAACCGGGACAGGGAAACGAGCAGTACTTC
TRBJ2-2,TRBV12-3/TRBV12-4,TRBD1,many,CASSLRQGGTGELFF,TGTGCCAGCAGCTTACGACAGGGTGGGACCGGGGAGCTGTTTTTT
TRBJ2-2,TRBV30,NA,many,CAWSVSAENTGELFF,TGTGCCTGGAGTGTGTCGGCGGAGAACACCGGGGAGCTGTTTTTT
TRBJ2-5,TRBV9,TRBD1,NA,CASSGRTGGNQPQYF,TGTGCCAGCAGTGGCCGGACAGGGGGCAATCAGCCCCAGTACTTC
TRBJ2-7,TRBV10-3,NA,many,CAISQGAAAYEQYF,TGTGCCATCAGTCAAGGGGCGGCCGCCTACGAGCAGTACTTC
TRBJ1-2,TRBV10-3,NA,NA,CAISAGGSSGDGYTF,TGTGCCATCAGTGCGGGCGGCAGTTCTGGAGATGGCTACACCTTC
TRBJ2-5,TRBV10-3,TRBD1,many,CAIRAGTVETQYF,TGTGCCATTCGGGCCGGGACAGTGGAGACCCAGTACTTC
TRBJ2-2,TRBV6-1,NA,NA,CASIPGSRSGELFF,TGTGCCAGCATACCGGGCAGCCGATCCGGGGAGCTGTTTTTT
TRBJ2-7,TRBV7-9,NA,many,CASSSRRGVSYEQYF,TGTGCCAGCAGCTCCCGGCGCGGGGTGAGCTACGAGCAGTACTTC
TRBJ2-5,TRBV9,TRBD1,few,CASSVTWTGEETQYF,TGTGCCAGCAGCGTAACTTGGACAGGGGAAGAGACCCAGTACTTC
TRBJ2-5,TRBV29-1,NA,many,CSAAPTEILQETQYF,TGCAGCGCCGCCCCGACAGAGATCCTCCAAGAGACCCAGTACTTC
TRBJ2-7,TRBV29-1,TRBD2,many,CSGGGEKTYEQYF,TGCAGCGGGGGAGGGGAAAAGACCTACGAGCAGTACTTC
TRBJ1-5,TRBV6-5,TRBD1,many,CASSMDRGQPQHF,TGTGCCAGCAGCATGGACAGGGGTCAGCCCCAGCATTTT
TRBJ2-2,TRBV7-6,TRBD2,many,CASSHGLAGTGELFF,TGTGCCAGCAGCCACGGACTAGCGGGGACCGGGGAGCTGTTTTTT
TRBJ2-2,TRBV2,NA,NA,CASKSGTPNTGELFF,TGTGCCAGCAAATCCGGGACACCGAACACCGGGGAGCTGTTTTTT
TRBJ2-5,TRBV19,TRBD1,few,CASSTGQASLQETQYF,TGTGCCAGTAGTACCGGACAGGCAAGCCTACAAGAGACCCAGTACTTC
TRBJ1-5,TRBV19,NA,NA,CASSPPDPGRNQPQHF,TGTGCCAGCAGCCCGCCGGATCCGGGCCGCAATCAGCCCCAGCATTTT
TRBJ2-7,TRBV11-2,NA,NA,CAGSLEGGALHEQYF,TGTGCCGGCAGCTTAGAGGGGGGCGCCTTACACGAGCAGTACTTC
TRBJ2-7,TRBV19,NA,NA,CASSMVGVGSTAQYF,TGTGCCAGTAGTATGGTGGGAGTCGGATCTACGGCCCAGTACTTC
TRBJ1-5,TRBV12-3/TRBV12-4,TRBD1,once,CASRFLGTGDQPQHF,TGTGCCAGCAGATTTCTTGGGACAGGGGATCAGCCCCAGCATTTT
TRBJ2-7,TRBV20-1,TRBD2,few,CSARILAGGGYEQYF,TGCAGTGCTAGAATATTAGCGGGAGGAGGTTACGAGCAGTACTTC
TRBJ1-3,TRBV29-1,NA,NA,CSAATTGFSTNYGYTIYF,TGCAGCGCCGCGACCACAGGGTTTTCGACTAACTATGGCTACACCATATATTTT
TRBJ2-5,TRBV7-9,TRBD2,many,CASSLGAGSQETQYF,TGTGCCAGCAGCTTGGGAGCGGGGTCCCAAGAGACCCAGTACTTC
TRBJ2-6,TRBV29-1,NA,many,CSVEAASGANVLTF,TGCAGCGTTGAGGCCGCCTCTGGGGCCAACGTCCTGACTTTC
TRBJ1-6,TRBV7-8,TRBD1,many,CASSLTQGERGSPLHF,TGTGCCAGCAGCTTGACACAGGGGGAACGGGGCTCACCCCTCCACTTT
TRBJ1-1,TRBV7-8,TRBD1,few,CASSGPISGTANTEAFF,TGTGCCAGCAGCGGACCTATCTCCGGGACAGCGAACACTGAAGCTTTCTTT
TRBJ2-5,TRBV2,NA,many,CASTRFGGQETQYF,TGTGCCAGCACCCGCTTTGGGGGGCAAGAGACCCAGTACTTC
TRBJ2-5,TRBV19,NA,NA,CASSATIRSETQYF,TGTGCCAGTAGTGCTACTATAAGGTCGGAGACCCAGTACTTC
TRBJ1-4,TRBV20-1,NA,NA,CSARYRTNNEKLFF,TGCAGTGCTAGATACAGGACCAATAATGAAAAACTGTTTTTT
TRBJ2-5,TRBV9,NA,NA,CASSVAGLQETQYF,TGTGCCAGCAGCGTTGCGGGACTCCAAGAGACCCAGTACTTC
TRBJ2-2,TRBV15,NA,many,CATSRETVYTGELFF,TGTGCCACCAGCAGAGAAACGGTTTACACCGGGGAGCTGTTTTTT
TRBJ2-7,TRBV7-9,NA,NA,CASSSNRLSYF,TGTGCCAGCAGCTCCAACAGATTGTCGTACTTC
TRBJ1-5,TRBV12-3/TRBV12-4,TRBD1,many,CASSTGQGALKQPQHF,TGTGCCAGCAGTACTGGACAGGGGGCACTTAAGCAGCCCCAGCATTTT
TRBJ2-7,TRBV12-3/TRBV12-4,TRBD2,few,CASSQAGGPRSYEQYF,TGTGCCAGCAGTCAGGCGGGGGGGCCCCGGTCCTACGAGCAGTACTTC
TRBJ2-7,TRBV10-1,NA,many,CASSVVGESGQYF,TGCGCCAGCAGTGTGGTGGGAGAAAGTGGGCAGTACTTC
TRBJ2-7,TRBV16,TRBD2,NA,CASSQIRLAGTSYEQYF,TGTGCCAGCAGCCAAATAAGGCTAGCGGGTACCTCCTACGAGCAGTACTTC
TRBJ2-2,TRBV19,NA,NA,CASSIPARHRDTGELFF,TGTGCCAGTAGTATTCCCGCCAGACATAGGGACACCGGGGAGCTGTTTTTT
TRBJ1-2,TRBV25-1,TRBD1,many,CATHETGGDGYTF,TGTGCCACTCACGAGACAGGGGGCGACGGCTACACCTTC
TRBJ1-5,TRBV20-1,NA,NA,CSARRGITQPQHF,TGCAGTGCTCGCAGGGGAATTACTCAGCCCCAGCATTTT
TRBJ2-2,TRBV19,NA,many,CASSRLRVGSAGELFF,TGTGCCAGTAGTAGACTCCGCGTGGGGTCCGCCGGGGAGCTGTTTTTT